The sequence of this TCR beta chain was determined in a study of early T cells in non-severe SARS-CoV-2 infection. Attachment of unique molecular identifiers was made to individual cDNA molecules. TCRdb reanalysed the 5' RACE reads using MiXCR and keeps one entry per CDR3 protein. In the table there are 69,000 or so distinct CDR3 sequences, roughly a tenth of which are singletons. V was pared by 0 bases and J by 10 bases, with 8 bases between. The CDR3 has 11 residues. The germline V gene encodes CDR1 SGHDT and CDR2 YYEEEE. Findings and caveats of the study: Missing private and CD4 specificities, VDJdb matching favored anti-spike CD8 responses.

This clonotype showed up many times. Antigen: not known. The chain recombines TRBV5-6 with TRBJ2-7; D remains unclear. The sample was whole blood. The clonotype comes from an adult who was a healthcare worker with PCR-confirmed SARS-CoV-2 infection or an uninfected control (not recorded which). CDR3 nucleotides: TGTGCCAGCAGCTTGGATTCTAAACAGTACTTC. Translation: CASSLDSKQYF.